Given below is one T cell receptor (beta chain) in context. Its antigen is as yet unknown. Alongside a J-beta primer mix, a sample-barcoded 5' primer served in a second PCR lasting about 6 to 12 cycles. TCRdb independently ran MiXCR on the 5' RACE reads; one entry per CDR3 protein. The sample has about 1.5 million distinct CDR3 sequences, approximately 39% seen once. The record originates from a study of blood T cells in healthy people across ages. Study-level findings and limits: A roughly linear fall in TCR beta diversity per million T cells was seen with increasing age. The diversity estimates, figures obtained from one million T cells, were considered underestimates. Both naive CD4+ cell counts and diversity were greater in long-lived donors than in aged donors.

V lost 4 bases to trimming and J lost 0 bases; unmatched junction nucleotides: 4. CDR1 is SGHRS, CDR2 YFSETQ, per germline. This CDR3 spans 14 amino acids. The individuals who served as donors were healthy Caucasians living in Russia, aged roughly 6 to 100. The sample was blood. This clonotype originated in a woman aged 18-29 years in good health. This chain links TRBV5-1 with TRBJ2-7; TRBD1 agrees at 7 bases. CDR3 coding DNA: TGCGCCAGCAGCATGAGGACAGGCTCCTACGAGCAGTACTTC. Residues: CASSMRTGSYEQYF.